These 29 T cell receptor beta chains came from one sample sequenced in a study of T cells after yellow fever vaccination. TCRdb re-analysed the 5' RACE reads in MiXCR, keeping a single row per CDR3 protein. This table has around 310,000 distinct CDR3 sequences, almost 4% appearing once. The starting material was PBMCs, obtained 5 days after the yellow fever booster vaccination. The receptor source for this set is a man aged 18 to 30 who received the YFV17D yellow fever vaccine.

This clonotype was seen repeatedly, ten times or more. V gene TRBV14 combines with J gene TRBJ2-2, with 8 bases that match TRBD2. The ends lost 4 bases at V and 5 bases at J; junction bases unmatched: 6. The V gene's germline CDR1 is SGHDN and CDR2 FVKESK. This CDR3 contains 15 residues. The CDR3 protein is CASSLLERGTGELFF. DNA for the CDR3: TGTGCCAGCAGCCTACTTGAGCGGGGGACCGGGGAGCTGTTTTTT.

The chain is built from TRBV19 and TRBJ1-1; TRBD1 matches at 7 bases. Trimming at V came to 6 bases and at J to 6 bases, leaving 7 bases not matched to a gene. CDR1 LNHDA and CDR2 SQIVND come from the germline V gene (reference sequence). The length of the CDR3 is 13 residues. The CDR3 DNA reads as TGTGCCAGTAGCACAGGGGATCAATCTGAAGCTTTCTTT. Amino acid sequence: CASSTGDQSEAFF.

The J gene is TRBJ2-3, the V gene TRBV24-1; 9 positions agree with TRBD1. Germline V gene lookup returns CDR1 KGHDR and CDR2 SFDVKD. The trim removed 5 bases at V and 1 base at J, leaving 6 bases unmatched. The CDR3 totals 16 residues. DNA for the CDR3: TGTGCCACCAGTGTACAGGGGGCGAGGGGCACAGATACGCAGTATTTT. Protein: CATSVQGARGTDTQYF.

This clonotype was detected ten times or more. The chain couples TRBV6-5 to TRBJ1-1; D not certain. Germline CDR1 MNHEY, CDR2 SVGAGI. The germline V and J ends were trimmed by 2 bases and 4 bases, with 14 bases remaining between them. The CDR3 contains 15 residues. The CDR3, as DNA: TGTGCCAGCAGTTACCTGCGCGGTCGGGGCACTGAAGCTTTCTTT. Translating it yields CASSYLRGRGTEAFF.

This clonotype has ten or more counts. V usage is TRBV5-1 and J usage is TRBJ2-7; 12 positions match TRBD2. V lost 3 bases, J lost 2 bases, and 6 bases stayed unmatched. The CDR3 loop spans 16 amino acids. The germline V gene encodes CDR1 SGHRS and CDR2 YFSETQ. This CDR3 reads CASSSGLAGGPYEQYF. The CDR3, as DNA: TGCGCCAGCAGCTCGGGTCTAGCGGGGGGGCCCTACGAGCAGTACTTC.

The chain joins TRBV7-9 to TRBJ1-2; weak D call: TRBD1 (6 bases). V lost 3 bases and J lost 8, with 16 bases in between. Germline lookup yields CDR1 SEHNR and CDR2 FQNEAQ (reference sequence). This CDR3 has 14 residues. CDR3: CASSFGLGGLGYTF. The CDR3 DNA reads TGTGCCAGCAGCTTCGGACTGGGGGGCCTCGGCTACACCTTC. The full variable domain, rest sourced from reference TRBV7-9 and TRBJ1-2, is DTGVSQNPRHKITKRGQNVTFRCDPISEHNRLYWYRQTLGQGPEFLTYFQNEAQLEKSRLLSDRFSAERPKGSFSTLEIQRTEQGDSAMYLCASSFGLGGLGYTFGSGTRLTVV.

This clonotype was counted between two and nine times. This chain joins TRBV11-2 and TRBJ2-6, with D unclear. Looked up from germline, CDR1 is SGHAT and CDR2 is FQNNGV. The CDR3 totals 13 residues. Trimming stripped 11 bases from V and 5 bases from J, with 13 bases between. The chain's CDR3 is CAFHLAWANVLTF. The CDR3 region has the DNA TGTGCCTTCCACCTGGCTTGGGCCAACGTCCTGACTTTC.

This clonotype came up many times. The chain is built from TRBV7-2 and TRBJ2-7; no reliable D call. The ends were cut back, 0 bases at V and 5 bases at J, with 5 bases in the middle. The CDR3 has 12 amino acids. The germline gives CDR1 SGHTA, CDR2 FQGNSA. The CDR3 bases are TGTGCCAGCAGCTTAGCGTTCGACGAGCAGTACTTC. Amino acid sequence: CASSLAFDEQYF.

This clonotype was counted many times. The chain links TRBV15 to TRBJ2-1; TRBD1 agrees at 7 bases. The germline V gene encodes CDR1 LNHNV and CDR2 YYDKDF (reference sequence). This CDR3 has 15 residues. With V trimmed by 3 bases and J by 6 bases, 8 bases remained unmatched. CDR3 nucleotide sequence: TGTGCCACCAGCAGGGGGGACAGCCGGTCCAATGAGCAGTTCTTC. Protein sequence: CATSRGDSRSNEQFF.

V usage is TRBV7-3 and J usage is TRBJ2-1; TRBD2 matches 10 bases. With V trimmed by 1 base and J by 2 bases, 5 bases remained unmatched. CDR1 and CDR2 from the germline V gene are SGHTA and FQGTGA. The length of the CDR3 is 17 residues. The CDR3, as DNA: TGTGCCAGCAGCTTAAATCCGGGACTAGCGACCTACAATGAGCAGTTCTTC. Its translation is CASSLNPGLATYNEQFF.

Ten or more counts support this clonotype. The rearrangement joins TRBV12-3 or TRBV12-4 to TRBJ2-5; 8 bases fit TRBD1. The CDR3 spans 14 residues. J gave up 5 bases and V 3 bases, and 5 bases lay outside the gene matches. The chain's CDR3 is CASSFTGGVETQYF. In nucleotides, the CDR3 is TGTGCCAGCAGTTTTACAGGGGGTGTCGAGACCCAGTACTTC.

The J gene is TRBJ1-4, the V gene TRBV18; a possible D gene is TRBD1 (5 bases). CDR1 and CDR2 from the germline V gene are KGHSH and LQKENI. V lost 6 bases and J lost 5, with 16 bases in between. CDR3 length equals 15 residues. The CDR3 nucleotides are TGTGCCAGCTCCTTAAGGGACGGACGGAATGAAAAACTGTTTTTT. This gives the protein CASSLRDGRNEKLFF.

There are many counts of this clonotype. CDR3 sequence reads: CASSEGFDEQFF. CDR3 coding DNA: TGTGCCAGCAGCGAGGGGTTCGATGAGCAGTTCTTC. The rearrangement uses TRBV9 and TRBJ2-1; maybe TRBD1 (5 bases). This CDR3 is built from 12 residues. V dropped 3 bases and J dropped 8 bases, with 9 bases sitting between them. Germline-derived CDR1 and CDR2 are SGDLS and YYNGEE.

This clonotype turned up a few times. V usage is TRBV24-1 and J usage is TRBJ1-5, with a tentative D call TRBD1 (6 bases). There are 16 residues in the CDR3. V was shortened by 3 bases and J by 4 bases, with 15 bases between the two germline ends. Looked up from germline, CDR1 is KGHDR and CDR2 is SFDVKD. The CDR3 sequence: CATSDARRGVNQPQHF. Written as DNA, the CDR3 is TGTGCCACCAGTGATGCCCGGAGGGGGGTGAATCAGCCCCAGCATTTT.

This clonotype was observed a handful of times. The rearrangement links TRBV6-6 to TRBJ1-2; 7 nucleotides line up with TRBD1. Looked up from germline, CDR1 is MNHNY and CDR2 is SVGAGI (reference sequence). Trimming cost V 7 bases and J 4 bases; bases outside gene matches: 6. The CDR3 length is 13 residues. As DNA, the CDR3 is TGTGCCAGCATCGACAGGGTGGCCTATGGCTACACCTTC. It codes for CASIDRVAYGYTF.

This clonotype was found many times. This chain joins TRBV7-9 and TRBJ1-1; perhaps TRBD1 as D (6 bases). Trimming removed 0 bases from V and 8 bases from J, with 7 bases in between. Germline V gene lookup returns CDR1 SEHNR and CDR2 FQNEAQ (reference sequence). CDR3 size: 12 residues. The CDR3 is CASSLAGGEAFF. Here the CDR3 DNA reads TGTGCCAGCAGCTTAGCCGGGGGCGAAGCTTTCTTT.

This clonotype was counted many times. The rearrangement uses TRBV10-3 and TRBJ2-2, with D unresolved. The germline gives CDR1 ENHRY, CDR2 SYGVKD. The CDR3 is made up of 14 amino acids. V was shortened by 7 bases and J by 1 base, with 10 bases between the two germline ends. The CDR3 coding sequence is TGTGCCATCACTGTGACGGTGAACACCGGGGAGCTGTTTTTT. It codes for CAITVTVNTGELFF.

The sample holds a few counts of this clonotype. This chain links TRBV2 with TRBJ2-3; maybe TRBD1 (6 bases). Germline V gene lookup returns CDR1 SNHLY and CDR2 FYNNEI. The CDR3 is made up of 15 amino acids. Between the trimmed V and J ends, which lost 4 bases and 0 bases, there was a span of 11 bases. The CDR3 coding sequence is TGTGCCAGCAGTGGACGGCAGGGGAGCACAGATACGCAGTATTTT. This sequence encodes CASSGRQGSTDTQYF.

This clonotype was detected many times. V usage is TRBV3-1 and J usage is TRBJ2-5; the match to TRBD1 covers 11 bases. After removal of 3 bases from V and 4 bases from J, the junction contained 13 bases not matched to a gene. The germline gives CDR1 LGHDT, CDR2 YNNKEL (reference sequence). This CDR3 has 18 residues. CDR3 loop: CASSHAPGTGGSRETQYF. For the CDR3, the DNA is TGTGCCAGCAGCCATGCTCCCGGGACAGGGGGTTCGAGAGAGACCCAGTACTTC.

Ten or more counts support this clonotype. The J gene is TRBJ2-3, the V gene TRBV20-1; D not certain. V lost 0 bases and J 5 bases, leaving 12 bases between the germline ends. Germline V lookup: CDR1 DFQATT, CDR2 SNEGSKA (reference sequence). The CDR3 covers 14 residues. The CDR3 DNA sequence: TGCAGTGCTAGAGATGGGGTAGCTGGAGATACGCAGTATTTT. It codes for CSARDGVAGDTQYF.

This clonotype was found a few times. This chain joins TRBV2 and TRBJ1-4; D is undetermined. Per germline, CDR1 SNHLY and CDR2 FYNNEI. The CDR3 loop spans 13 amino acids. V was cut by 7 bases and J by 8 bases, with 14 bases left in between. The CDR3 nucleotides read TGTGCCAGCAATCTGGAGGCGCGGGAAAAACTGTTTTTT. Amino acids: CASNLEAREKLFF.

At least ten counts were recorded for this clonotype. The CDR3 sequence: CAISDLGDRGAYEQYF. In DNA form, the CDR3 reads TGTGCCATCAGTGATTTGGGAGACAGGGGGGCTTACGAGCAGTACTTC. The chain uses TRBV10-3 and TRBJ2-7; 9 bases are a match to TRBD1. Looked up from germline, CDR1 is ENHRY and CDR2 is SYGVKD. The CDR3 runs 16 residues. With 3 bases clipped from V and 4 bases from J, the junction kept 10 bases outside the gene matches.

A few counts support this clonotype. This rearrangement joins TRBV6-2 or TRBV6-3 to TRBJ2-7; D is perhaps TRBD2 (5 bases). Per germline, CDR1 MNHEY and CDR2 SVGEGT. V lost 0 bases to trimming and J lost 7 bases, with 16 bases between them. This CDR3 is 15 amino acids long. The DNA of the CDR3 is TGTGCCAGCAGTTACTCGAGGGCGCCTCCGAGGGAGCAGTACTTC. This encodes CASSYSRAPPREQYF.

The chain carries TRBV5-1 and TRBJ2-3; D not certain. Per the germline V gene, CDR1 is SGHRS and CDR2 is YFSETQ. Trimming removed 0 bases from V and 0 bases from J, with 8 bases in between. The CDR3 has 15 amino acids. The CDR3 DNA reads TGCGCCAGCAGCTTGGCCTGGGCTAGCACAGATACGCAGTATTTT. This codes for CASSLAWASTDTQYF.

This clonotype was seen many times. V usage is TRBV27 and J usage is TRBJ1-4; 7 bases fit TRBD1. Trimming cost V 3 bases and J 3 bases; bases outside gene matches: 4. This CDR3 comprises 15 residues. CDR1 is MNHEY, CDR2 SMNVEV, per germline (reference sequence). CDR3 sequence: CASSLEGQPNEKLFF. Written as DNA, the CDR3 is TGTGCCAGCAGTTTGGAGGGACAGCCTAATGAAAAACTGTTTTTT.

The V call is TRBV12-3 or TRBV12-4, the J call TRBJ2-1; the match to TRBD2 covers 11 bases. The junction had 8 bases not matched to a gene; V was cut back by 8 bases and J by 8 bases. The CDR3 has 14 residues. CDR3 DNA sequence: TGTGCCAGCCTACCGCTGACTAGCGGGGATGAGCAGTTCTTC. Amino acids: CASLPLTSGDEQFF.

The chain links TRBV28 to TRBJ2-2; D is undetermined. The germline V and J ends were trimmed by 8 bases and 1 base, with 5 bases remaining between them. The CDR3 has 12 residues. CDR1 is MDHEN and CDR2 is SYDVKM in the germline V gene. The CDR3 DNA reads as TGTGCCAGCGCACGGAACACCGGGGAGCTGTTTTTT. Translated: CASARNTGELFF.

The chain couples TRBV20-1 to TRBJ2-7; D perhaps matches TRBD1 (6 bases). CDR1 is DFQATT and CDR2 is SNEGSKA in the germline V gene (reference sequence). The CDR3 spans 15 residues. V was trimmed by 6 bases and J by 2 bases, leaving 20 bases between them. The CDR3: CSARPPGHPPYEQYV. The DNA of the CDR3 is TGCAGTGCCCGACCCCCGGGACACCCTCCCTACGAGCAGTACGTC.

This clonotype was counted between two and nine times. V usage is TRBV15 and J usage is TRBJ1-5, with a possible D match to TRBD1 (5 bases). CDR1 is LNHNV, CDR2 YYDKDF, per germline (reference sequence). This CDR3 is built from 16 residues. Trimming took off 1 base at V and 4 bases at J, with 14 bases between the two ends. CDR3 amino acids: CATSRGKGEGNQPQHF. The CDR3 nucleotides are TGTGCCACCAGCAGAGGCAAGGGCGAGGGGAATCAGCCCCAGCATTTT.